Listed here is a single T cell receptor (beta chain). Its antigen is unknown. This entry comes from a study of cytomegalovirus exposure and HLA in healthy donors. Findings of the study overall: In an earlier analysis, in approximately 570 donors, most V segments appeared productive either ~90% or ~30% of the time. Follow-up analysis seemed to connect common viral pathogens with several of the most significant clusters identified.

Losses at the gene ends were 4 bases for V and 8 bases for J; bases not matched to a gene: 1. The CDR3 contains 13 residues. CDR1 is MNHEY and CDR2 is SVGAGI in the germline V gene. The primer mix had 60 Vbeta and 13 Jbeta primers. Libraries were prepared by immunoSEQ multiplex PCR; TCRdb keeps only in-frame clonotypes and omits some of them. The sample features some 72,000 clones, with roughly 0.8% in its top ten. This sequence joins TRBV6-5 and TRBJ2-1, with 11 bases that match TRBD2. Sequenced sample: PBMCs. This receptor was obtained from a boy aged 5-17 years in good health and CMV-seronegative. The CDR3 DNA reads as TGTGCCAGCAGTTTGGGACTAGCGGATGAGCAGTTCTTC. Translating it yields CASSLGLADEQFF.